This is a list of T cell receptor beta chains from one sample in a study of blood T cell repertoires in COVID-19. Sequencing used immunoSEQ multiplex PCR; TCRdb keeps in-frame clones, though not all of them. Seen here are approximately 300,000 clones, about 83% observed once, and the top ten hold 0.95% to 1.5%. Sequencing was done on a sample of peripheral blood. The receptors here all came from a woman aged 45 to 65 with acute or convalescent COVID-19. Both conserved end residues are part of each CDR3. The order of the fields is J gene, V gene, D gene, clone size, CDR3 protein, CDR3 DNA. D genes are given only for firm matches. Clone size is given for some rows only: seen once, a few or many times, or a class if the clone is expanded.

TRBJ1-2	TRBV3-1/TRBV3-2	.	once	CASSQVGRGYTF	TGTGCCAGCAGCCAAGTGGGGAGGGGCTACACCTTC
TRBJ2-3	TRBV7-8	TRBD2	.	CASSSLAGGGTDTQYF	TGTGCCAGCAGCTCCTTAGCGGGAGGAGGGACAGATACGCAGTATTTT
TRBJ2-2	TRBV7-9	.	.	CASSLIDPTELFF	TGTGCCAGCAGCTTAATAGATCCTACGGAGCTGTTTTTT
TRBJ1-6	TRBV27	.	once	CASSLYGMDSPLHF	TGTGCCAGCAGTTTATACGGTATGGATTCACCCCTCCACTTT
TRBJ1-1	TRBV5-1	.	.	CASSLEGLEAFF	TGCGCCAGCAGCTTGGAAGGACTTGAAGCTTTCTTT
TRBJ2-2	TRBV19	TRBD1	.	CASSTRRQGENTGELFF	TGTGCCAGTAGTACCCGCCGACAGGGGGAGAACACCGGGGAGCTGTTTTTT
TRBJ1-4	TRBV18	.	.	CASSPMKRENEKLFF	TGTGCCAGCTCACCGATGAAGAGGGAAAACGAAAAACTGTTTTTT
TRBJ2-3	TRBV10-3	TRBD1	.	CAISSPGQGTDTQYF	TGTGCCATCAGTAGTCCGGGACAGGGGACAGATACGCAGTATTTT
TRBJ2-1	TRBV3-1/TRBV3-2	.	.	CASSPRLVTNEQFF	TGTGCCAGCAGCCCAAGGCTAGTAACCAATGAGCAGTTCTTC
TRBJ2-7	TRBV7-2	TRBD1	.	CASSFGTGYEQYF	TGTGCCAGCAGCTTCGGGACAGGCTACGAGCAGTACTTC
TRBJ1-1	TRBV27	TRBD1	.	CASSGGQLNTEAFF	TGTGCCAGCAGCGGGGGACAGCTTAACACTGAAGCTTTCTTT
TRBJ2-3	TRBV2	TRBD1	.	CASGGQGEDTQYF	TGTGCCAGCGGAGGTCAGGGGGAGGATACGCAGTATTTT
TRBJ1-2	TRBV5-4	.	.	CASSTDSYGYTF	TGTGCCAGCAGCACCGACAGTTATGGCTACACCTTC
TRBJ2-3	TRBV24-1	TRBD2	.	CATSPGGVSTDTQYF	TGTGCCACCAGCCCGGGGGGGGTTAGCACAGATACGCAGTATTTT
TRBJ2-3	TRBV4-1	.	many	CASSQDPRGTQYF	TGCGCCAGCAGCCAAGACCCACGCGGTACGCAGTATTTT
TRBJ1-3	TRBV6-6	.	.	CASSYGGTAGNTIYF	TGTGCCAGCAGTTACGGGGGGACCGCTGGAAACACCATATATTTT
TRBJ1-1	TRBV19	TRBD1	.	CATKGQGLPLNSNTEAFF	TGTGCCACTAAAGGACAGGGCCTCCCACTTAATTCGAACACTGAAGCTTTCTTT
TRBJ2-7	TRBV18	.	.	CASSPYRRDEQYF	TGTGCCAGCTCACCATATCGCAGGGATGAGCAGTACTTC
TRBJ2-1	TRBV30	TRBD2	.	CAWSLASGSIDEQFF	TGTGCCTGGAGTTTGGCTAGCGGGAGTATAGATGAGCAGTTCTTC
TRBJ1-1	TRBV30	.	.	CAWSTRTEAFF	TGTGCCTGGAGTACCCGGACTGAAGCTTTCTTT
TRBJ2-5	TRBV7-2	.	few	CASSPTRSQETQYF	TGTGCCAGCAGCCCCACTAGATCCCAAGAGACCCAGTACTTC
TRBJ1-1	TRBV11-1	.	.	CASSQRGVGAFF	TGTGCCAGCAGCCAGCGGGGAGTGGGAGCTTTCTTT
TRBJ1-1	TRBV7-9	.	few	CASSYTGNTEAFF	TGTGCCAGCAGCTATACAGGGAACACTGAAGCTTTCTTT
TRBJ1-2	TRBV7-2	.	.	CASSLAGHGYTF	TGTGCCAGCAGCTTAGCGGGGCATGGCTACACCTTC
TRBJ2-1	TRBV5-1	TRBD2	once	CASSLGLADNEQFF	TGCGCCAGCAGCTTGGGACTAGCGGACAATGAGCAGTTCTTC
TRBJ1-2	TRBV19	TRBD1	.	CASSISSGRGKGGYTF	TGTGCCAGTAGTATTTCTTCCGGCAGGGGGAAGGGTGGCTACACCTTC
TRBJ1-6	TRBV9	.	.	CASSVAELKNSPLHF	TGTGCCAGCAGCGTGGCAGAACTAAAAAATTCACCCCTCCACTTT
TRBJ2-2	TRBV7-9	.	.	CASSLSGGELFF	TGTGCCAGCAGCTTATCGGGCGGGGAGCTGTTTTTT
TRBJ1-3	TRBV2	.	few	CASSVASGGGNTIYF	TGTGCCAGTAGTGTAGCCTCCGGAGGGGGAAACACCATATATTTT
TRBJ2-3	TRBV15	.	.	CATSRDWDIDTQYF	TGTGCCACCAGCAGAGATTGGGACATAGATACGCAGTATTTT
TRBJ2-3	TRBV6-1	.	.	CASSEVGEWDTQYF	TGTGCCAGCAGTGAAGTCGGGGAATGGGATACGCAGTATTTT
TRBJ2-6	TRBV5-1	TRBD1	.	CATKYGTGGSGANVLTF	TGCGCCACCAAATACGGGACAGGGGGTTCTGGGGCCAACGTCCTGACTTTC
TRBJ2-5	TRBV5-8	.	few	CASRGAETQYF	TGTGCCAGCAGGGGAGCAGAGACCCAGTACTTC
TRBJ1-1	TRBV7-9	TRBD1	.	CASSFRDRGTEAFF	TGTGCCAGCAGCTTCCGGGACAGGGGGACTGAAGCTTTCTTT
TRBJ1-6	TRBV5-1	.	few	CASSLWQGGDNSPLHF	TGCGCCAGCAGCTTGTGGCAGGGAGGTGATAATTCACCCCTCCACTTT
TRBJ2-7	TRBV7-2	.	few	CASSLEGWGYEQYF	TGTGCCAGCAGCTTAGAGGGGTGGGGCTACGAGCAGTACTTC
TRBJ2-7	TRBV11-3	TRBD2	.	CASSLMAGAVQYF	TGTGCCAGCAGCTTAATGGCGGGAGCGGTGCAGTACTTC
TRBJ1-2	TRBV2	.	.	CASSRDSYGYTF	TGTGCCAGCAGCCGGGACTCCTATGGCTACACCTTC
TRBJ2-5	TRBV7-9	.	.	CASSSVGGRETQYF	TGTGCCAGCAGCTCCGTTGGAGGGAGAGAGACCCAGTACTTC
TRBJ2-3	TRBV23-1	.	.	CASSQSGGDTQYF	TGCGCCAGCAGTCAATCCGGCGGAGATACGCAGTATTTT
TRBJ1-1	TRBV12-3/TRBV12-4	TRBD1	.	CASSFARGTEAFF	TGTGCCAGCAGTTTCGCCAGGGGGACTGAAGCTTTCTTT
TRBJ2-5	TRBV27	TRBD2	once	CASSLRLAGGSETQYF	TGTGCCAGCAGTCTCCGACTAGCGGGGGGTAGTGAGACCCAGTACTTC
TRBJ2-7	TRBV6-6	.	.	CASRGPYIDYEQYF	TGTGCCAGCAGGGGGCCCTATATTGATTACGAGCAGTACTTC
TRBJ2-1	TRBV10-3	.	.	CAIRASVSYNEQFF	TGTGCCATCAGGGCTAGCGTGTCCTACAATGAGCAGTTCTTC
TRBJ2-7	TRBV3-1/TRBV3-2	TRBD1	.	CASSLQGASAEQYF	TGTGCCAGCAGCCTACAGGGGGCGTCAGCCGAGCAGTACTTC
TRBJ1-1	TRBV3-1/TRBV3-2	.	once	CASSQGAGQNTEAFF	TGTGCCAGCAGCCAAGGAGCAGGACAGAACACTGAAGCTTTCTTT
TRBJ1-1	TRBV7-3	.	.	CASSFKTGTEAFF	TGTGCCAGCAGCTTCAAAACCGGGACTGAAGCTTTCTTT
TRBJ1-1	TRBV5-1	.	.	CASSLAGDIDTEAFF	TGCGCCAGCAGCTTGGCGGGGGATATCGACACTGAAGCTTTCTTT
TRBJ2-1	TRBV5-6	.	few	CASSLGLYNEQFF	TGTGCCAGCAGCTTGGGGCTTTACAATGAGCAGTTCTTC
TRBJ1-2	TRBV4-1	.	.	CASSPLTDGYTF	TGCGCCAGCAGTCCACTGACTGATGGCTACACCTTC
TRBJ2-3	TRBV21-1	.	.	CASSTRGLKLGDTQYF	TGTGCCAGCAGCACTAGGGGCTTAAAACTTGGAGATACGCAGTATTTT
TRBJ2-5	TRBV2	TRBD1	.	CASSEAPGPGQGARKTQYF	TGTGCCAGCAGTGAAGCTCCTGGGCCGGGACAGGGGGCGCGAAAGACCCAGTACTTC
TRBJ1-1	TRBV25-1	.	.	CASSLYSRSEAFF	TGTGCCAGCAGTTTATACTCCCGTAGTGAAGCTTTCTTT
TRBJ1-1	TRBV10-3	.	.	CAIRGQLNTEAFF	TGTGCCATCAGAGGACAGCTGAACACTGAAGCTTTCTTT